The 24 T cell receptor beta chains below come from one sample, sequenced in a study of blood T cell repertoires in COVID-19. Data came from immunoSEQ multiplex PCR; TCRdb stores just in-frame clones and leaves some out. The sample lists hundreds of thousands of clones; roughly 90% were seen once. Sample: peripheral blood. The receptors were sampled from a man between 35 and 55 years old with acute or convalescent COVID-19.

V and J are TRBV5-1 and TRBJ1-2, with D uncertain. The CDR3 extends over 15 amino acids. Trimming stripped 0 bases from V and 4 bases from J, with 13 bases between. Per the germline V gene, CDR1 is SGHRS and CDR2 is YFSETQ. CDR3 sequence (DNA): TGCGCCAGCAGCTTGGCTCCCACCGGCGGCTATGGCTACACCTTC. The encoded protein is CASSLAPTGGYGYTF.

The chain combines TRBV5-6 with TRBJ1-1; 7 nucleotides agree with TRBD1. The CDR3 spans 17 residues. The germline V gene encodes CDR1 SGHDT and CDR2 YYEEEE. V lost 4 bases and J lost 4; bases outside the gene matches: 16. Here the CDR3 DNA reads TGTGCCAGCAGCCCACCACGGTACAGGGGTTCGGGCACTGAAGCTTTCTTT. This translates into CASSPPRYRGSGTEAFF.

This chain uses TRBV5-4 with TRBJ1-6; 7 bases agree with TRBD1. There are 13 residues in the CDR3. Germline CDR1 SGHNT, CDR2 YYREEE (reference sequence). V dropped 7 bases and J dropped 4; count of bases not matched to a gene: 2. CDR3 sequence: CASGQDYNSPLHF. The CDR3 DNA sequence: TGTGCCAGCGGACAGGATTATAATTCACCCCTCCACTTT.

The chain carries TRBV29-1 and TRBJ1-2; 10 bases line up with TRBD1. Germline lookup yields CDR1 SQVTM and CDR2 ANQGSEA. V dropped 6 bases and J dropped 8; count of bases not matched to a gene: 15. The CDR3 sequence is 15 residues long. The CDR3 DNA sequence: TGCAGCGTGGAGACCCGGGACAGGGGACCTGACGGCTACACCTTC. This encodes CSVETRDRGPDGYTF.

V gene TRBV6-2 or TRBV6-3 combines with J gene TRBJ1-2, with D uncertain. This CDR3 contains 16 residues. Germline V CDR1 and CDR2: MNHEY, SVGEGT. V gave up 4 bases and J gave up 3 bases, with 18 bases separating them. CDR3 sequence: CASSFIPPRRDYGYTF. DNA of the CDR3: TGTGCCAGCAGTTTTATACCGCCCCGCCGGGACTATGGCTACACCTTC.

This clone was counted a few times. The chain couples TRBV19 to TRBJ2-7; no definite D call. The CDR3 has 13 amino acids. CDR1 is LNHDA and CDR2 is SQIVND in the germline V gene (reference sequence). The ends were cut back, 5 bases at V and 2 bases at J, with 10 bases in the middle. The CDR3 nucleotides read TGTGCCAGTAGTGCAGAACTAACCTACGAGCAGTACTTC. This sequence encodes CASSAELTYEQYF.

The gene calls are TRBV10-1 and TRBJ1-5; TRBD1 is a possible D gene (5 bases). The germline CDR1 and CDR2 sequences are WNHNN and SYGVQD (reference sequence). The CDR3 has 16 residues. V was trimmed by 6 bases and J by 2 bases, leaving 17 bases between them. The CDR3 reads CASSASGGGCNQPQHF. The CDR3 nucleotides are TGCGCCAGCAGCGCGTCTGGGGGGGGGTGCAATCAGCCCCAGCATTTT.

The gene calls are TRBV12-5 and TRBJ1-1; no clear D gene. The V end lost 7 bases, the J end lost 4 bases, and 16 bases lay between the germline ends. The CDR3 spans 14 residues. Germline V gene data show CDR1 as LGHNT and CDR2 as FRNRAP. CDR3 nucleotide sequence: TGTGCTAGTGCCGTGAAGGAGTTTATCACTGAAGCTTTCTTT. Translated: CASAVKEFITEAFF.

This clone was seen just once. The chain carries TRBV29-1 and TRBJ2-5; no firm D call. This CDR3 is built from 14 residues. Germline V gives CDR1 SQVTM, CDR2 ANQGSEA. Trimming took off 7 bases at V and 4 bases at J, with 19 bases between the two ends. In DNA, the CDR3 is TGCAGCGCTACCCCTAGGAGAGAGCGAGAGACCCAGTACTTC. It specifies CSATPRRERETQYF.

The chain is built from TRBV9 and TRBJ2-2; the match to TRBD2 covers 14 bases. The CDR3 is made up of 17 amino acids. Unmatched junction bases numbered 6, after V lost 3 bases and J lost 5 bases. The germline V gene encodes CDR1 SGDLS and CDR2 YYNGEE. The DNA for the CDR3 is TGTGCCAGCAGCGAGGGACTAGCGGGGGAAAATACCGGGGAGCTGTTTTTT. Its protein product is CASSEGLAGENTGELFF. Variable domain in full (rest from reference TRBV9 and TRBJ2-2): DSGVTQTPKHLITATGQRVTLRCSPRSGDLSVYWYQQSLDQGLQFLIQYYNGEERAKGNILERFSAQQFPDLHSELNLSSLELGDSALYFCASSEGLAGENTGELFFGEGSRLTVL.

The rearrangement links TRBV30 to TRBJ2-3, with D perhaps matching TRBD1 (5 bases). This CDR3 region has 14 residues. Germline V gene sequence: CDR1 GTSNPN, CDR2 SVGIG (reference sequence). The germline V and J ends were trimmed by 0 bases and 1 base, with 8 bases remaining between them. CDR3 in amino acids: CAWSVGQGTDTQYF. The CDR3 region has the DNA TGTGCCTGGAGTGTGGGGCAGGGCACAGATACGCAGTATTTT.

The V gene is TRBV7-2, the J gene TRBJ1-1, with D unclear. The V and J ends lost 1 base and 2 bases respectively, with 8 bases between them. The germline CDR1 and CDR2 sequences are SGHTA and FQGNSA. The CDR3 covers 14 residues. CDR3: CASSLGGRNTEAFF. CDR3 nucleotides: TGTGCCAGCAGCTTAGGAGGCCGAAACACTGAAGCTTTCTTT.

This sequence joins TRBV27 and TRBJ2-7; maybe TRBD1 (5 bases). Trimming shortened V by 5 bases and J by 4 bases, and 9 bases separated the two germline ends. The CDR3 extends over 12 amino acids. CDR1 MNHEY and CDR2 SMNVEV come from the germline V gene (reference sequence). The CDR3 sequence is CASSGDSYEQYF. As DNA, the CDR3 is TGTGCCAGCAGTGGCGACAGTTACGAGCAGTACTTC.

The chain couples TRBV5-1 to TRBJ2-7; maybe TRBD2 (6 bases). The CDR3 consists of 15 residues. Trimming took 0 bases from V and 0 from J, leaving 10 bases between them. The V gene's germline CDR1 is SGHRS and CDR2 YFSETQ. This CDR3 reads CASSLEAGSSYEQYF. CDR3 nucleotide sequence: TGCGCCAGCAGCTTGGAGGCCGGGAGCTCCTACGAGCAGTACTTC.

J is TRBJ2-7 and V is TRBV7-8; TRBD2 agrees at 14 bases. This CDR3 region has 15 residues. The germline CDR1 and CDR2 sequences are SGHVS and FQNEAQ. J gave up 7 bases and V 4 bases, and 6 bases lay outside the gene matches. In DNA, the CDR3 is TGTGCCAGCAGCTCCTACGGACTAGCGGGGGGTGAGCAGTACTTC. This translates into CASSSYGLAGGEQYF.

This chain connects TRBV19 to TRBJ1-4; 7 positions match TRBD1. The CDR3 sequence is 16 residues long. Per the germline V gene, CDR1 is LNHDA and CDR2 is SQIVND (reference sequence). Trimming removed 5 bases from V and 5 bases from J; junction bases left unmatched: 11. The CDR3 loop reads CASSLVKGAVNEKLFF. The CDR3 DNA is TGTGCCAGTAGTTTGGTAAAGGGGGCCGTAAATGAAAAACTGTTTTTT.

The chain links TRBV19 to TRBJ1-6; D is unclear. V was trimmed by 3 bases and J by 8 bases, leaving 5 bases between them. Germline V CDR1 and CDR2: LNHDA, SQIVND (reference sequence). CDR3 size: 12 residues. The CDR3 DNA sequence: TGTGCCAGTAGTATGTCTGATTCACCCCTCCACTTT. This codes for CASSMSDSPLHF.

This clone was picked up one time. The V call is TRBV28, the J call TRBJ1-5, with a weak D call TRBD1 (6 bases). Germline lookup yields CDR1 MDHEN and CDR2 SYDVKM. The length of the CDR3 is 14 residues. V lost 6 bases to trimming and J lost 5 bases, with 14 bases between them. CDR3 sequence reads: CASSLEGDHQPQHF. DNA for the CDR3: TGTGCCAGCAGCCTCGAGGGGGATCATCAGCCCCAGCATTTT.

Here the CDR3 reads CASSLEGTQNEKLFF. In DNA, the CDR3 is TGTGCCAGCAGTTTAGAGGGGACACAGAATGAAAAACTGTTTTTT. The chain couples TRBV27 to TRBJ1-4; possible D gene TRBD1, 6 bases. The CDR3 has 15 amino acids. Germline CDR1 is MNHEY and CDR2 is SMNVEV (reference sequence). Trimming pared 2 bases from V and 5 bases from J, leaving 12 bases between.

This chain joins TRBV7-6 and TRBJ2-1; 8 bases agree with TRBD2. CDR3 length equals 15 residues. Germline assignment: CDR1 SGHVS and CDR2 FNYEAQ. V shed 5 bases and J 7 bases; nucleotides not matched to a gene: 10. CDR3 amino acids: CASSPVGGVNNEQFF. DNA of the CDR3: TGTGCCAGCAGCCCAGTCGGGGGGGTAAATAATGAGCAGTTCTTC.

V gene TRBV19 combines with J gene TRBJ2-2, with 10 bases fitting TRBD2. Germline V gives CDR1 LNHDA, CDR2 SQIVND (reference sequence). The CDR3 runs 18 residues. V gave up 4 bases and J gave up 6 bases; unmatched junction bases: 14. The CDR3 is CASSTGWVAGGLSGELFF. The CDR3 DNA follows: TGTGCCAGTAGTACCGGATGGGTAGCGGGGGGTTTATCCGGGGAGCTGTTTTTT.

The rearrangement links TRBV7-8 to TRBJ1-6; D gene unclear. Germline CDR1 reads SGHVS; CDR2 reads FQNEAQ. Trimming took 5 bases from V and 8 from J, leaving 13 bases between them. This CDR3 spans 14 amino acids. The CDR3 DNA reads as TGTGCCAGCAGCCCTAATTTGGTGGATTCACCCCTCCACTTT. It is translated as CASSPNLVDSPLHF.

The V call is TRBV28, the J call TRBJ1-5; 8 bases are a match to TRBD1. V lost 3 bases and J lost 4; bases outside the gene matches: 8. The CDR3 runs to 16 residues. Germline loops: CDR1 MDHEN, CDR2 SYDVKM. The CDR3: CASSFQGARINQPQHF. Here the CDR3 DNA reads TGTGCCAGCAGTTTTCAGGGGGCGCGGATTAATCAGCCCCAGCATTTT. Full variable domain (missing parts from reference TRBV28 and TRBJ1-5): DVKVTQSSRYLVKRTGEKVFLECVQDMDHENMFWYRQDPGLGLRLIYFSYDVKMKEKGDIPEGYSVSREKKERFSLILESASTNQTSMYLCASSFQGARINQPQHFGDGTRLSIL.

The V gene is TRBV6-6, the J gene TRBJ1-2; D is perhaps TRBD1 (6 bases). Looked up from germline, CDR1 is MNHNY and CDR2 is SVGAGI (reference sequence). The CDR3 consists of 13 residues. The V end was cut by 6 bases, the J end by 4 bases, with 12 bases between. The CDR3 coding sequence is TGTGCCAGCAGAGGAGGACAGTCCTATGGCTACACCTTC. The encoded protein is CASRGGQSYGYTF.